The sequence of this T cell receptor beta chain was determined in a study of cytomegalovirus exposure and HLA in healthy donors. Study-wide findings and caveats: CMV serostatus was the sole immune exposure data available. Per published accounts, TCR beta sequences correctly predicted the HLA-A and HLA-B alleles of most subjects.

It was with 60 Vbeta and 13 Jbeta primers that the PCR ran. Only in-frame clones appear in the TCRdb table, and some are missing; sequencing was by immunoSEQ multiplex PCR. The profile shows about 160,000 clones, roughly 84% of them singletons. Notes on this clone: Its antigen is not known. This specimen includes other DNA sequences encoding the same CDR3.

This CDR3 region has 13 residues. CDR1 and CDR2 (germline): SQVTM, ANQGSEA. V dropped 4 bases and J dropped 0 bases, with 8 bases sitting between them. This sequence was found in a man between 18 and 29 years old in good health and CMV-seronegative. Sample: PBMCs. The rearrangement joins TRBV29-1 to TRBJ2-3, with a weak D call TRBD1 (6 bases). The CDR3 reads CSVVGQSTDTQYF. DNA of the CDR3: TGCAGCGTTGTGGGACAAAGCACAGATACGCAGTATTTT.